A selection of T cell receptor beta chains follows, all from one sample in a study of blood T cell repertoires in COVID-19. Libraries were prepared by immunoSEQ multiplex PCR; TCRdb keeps only in-frame clonotypes and omits some of them. The table records 200,000 to 300,000 clones, 84% of them present only once. The material sequenced was peripheral blood. These receptor sequences come from a man aged 40-49 years who had recovered from COVID-19. Each CDR3 is given with its conserved first and last residue. The D gene is left open where the match is weak. Size is stated for part of the rows, as once, few or many counts, or as a class when the clone is expanded.

TRBV4-1	.	TRBJ2-3	.	CASSHRSSSTDTQYF	TGCGCCAGCAGCCACAGATCGTCTAGCACAGATACGCAGTATTTT
TRBV27	.	TRBJ2-7	.	CASSLSWTNYEQYF	TGTGCCAGCAGTTTATCGTGGACAAACTACGAGCAGTACTTC
TRBV5-1	.	TRBJ1-1	.	CASSSRQDTEAFF	TGCGCCAGCAGCAGTCGTCAGGACACTGAAGCTTTCTTT
TRBV7-6	.	TRBJ2-3	TRBD1	CASGNGQGVVADTQYF	TGTGCCAGCGGAAATGGACAGGGGGTAGTCGCAGATACGCAGTATTTT
TRBV10-3	.	TRBJ1-2	TRBD1	CAISATGTGYGYTF	TGTGCCATCAGTGCGACCGGGACAGGCTATGGCTACACCTTC
TRBV4-1	.	TRBJ2-3	.	CASSQDGPSGSTSSTDTQYF	TGCGCCAGCAGCCAAGATGGGCCGAGCGGCAGCACCTCGAGCACAGATACGCAGTATTTT
TRBV20-1	.	TRBJ2-5	.	CSAPSGETQYF	TGCAGTGCCCCGTCAGGAGAGACCCAGTACTTC
TRBV19	.	TRBJ1-5	.	CASSPSGTERFGISNQPQHF	TGTGCCAGTAGTCCCTCCGGGACTGAACGATTCGGGATTAGCAATCAGCCCCAGCATTTT
TRBV10-3	.	TRBJ1-5	.	CAIKGHSNQPQHF	TGTGCCATCAAGGGACATAGCAATCAGCCCCAGCATTTT
TRBV7-9	once	TRBJ1-2	.	CASSPVSRGSDLYGYTF	TGTGCCAGCAGCCCCGTAAGTAGAGGGTCCGACCTCTATGGCTACACCTTC
TRBV2	few	TRBJ2-7	.	CASSEYGGQDEQYF	TGTGCCAGCAGCGAATATGGGGGCCAGGACGAGCAGTACTTC
TRBV12-5	many	TRBJ2-1	TRBD2	CASGDPLAGGPGSYNEQFF	TGTGCTAGTGGCGATCCGCTAGCGGGAGGGCCTGGCTCCTACAATGAGCAGTTCTTC
TRBV5-5	.	TRBJ2-1	TRBD2	CASSLAGERGFWNEQFF	TGTGCCAGCAGCTTGGCCGGGGAGCGGGGGTTCTGGAATGAGCAGTTCTTC
TRBV4-1	.	TRBJ2-2	TRBD2	CASRVGGSAGELFF	TGCGCCAGCAGAGTGGGGGGGAGCGCCGGGGAGCTGTTTTTT
TRBV19	.	TRBJ1-1	.	CASSILRGDTEAFF	TGTGCCAGTAGTATACTCCGGGGGGACACTGAAGCTTTCTTT
TRBV7-9	.	TRBJ1-1	TRBD1	CASSVRRGLRDTEAFF	TGTGCCAGCAGCGTCCGCAGGGGGCTCCGGGACACTGAAGCTTTCTTT
TRBV7-8	.	TRBJ2-3	TRBD1	CASSSGQVSTDTQYF	TGTGCCAGCAGCTCTGGACAGGTCAGCACAGATACGCAGTATTTT
TRBV7-6	.	TRBJ1-2	TRBD1	CASSPTGEGYGYTF	TGTGCCAGCAGTCCTACAGGGGAAGGATATGGCTACACCTTC
TRBV5-4	once	TRBJ1-1	.	CASSLASQGGPEAFF	TGTGCCAGCAGCTTGGCCTCGCAGGGTGGGCCTGAAGCTTTCTTT
TRBV10-3	few	TRBJ2-1	.	CAIGQPIYNEQFF	TGTGCCATCGGACAACCTATTTACAATGAGCAGTTCTTC
TRBV9	once	TRBJ1-2	.	CASSAHVGQNYGYTF	TGTGCCAGCAGCGCACACGTTGGGCAGAACTATGGCTACACCTTC
TRBV7-4	.	TRBJ1-4	.	CASSTSAKTGPCNEKLFF	TGTGCCAGCAGTACCTCCGCCAAAACAGGGCCTTGTAATGAAAAACTGTTTTTT
TRBV19	.	TRBJ2-1	.	CASRTPHSYNEQFF	TGTGCCAGTAGGACACCCCACTCCTACAATGAGCAGTTCTTC